These 22 T cell receptor beta chains came from one sample sequenced in a study of shared clonotypes between healthy human individuals. The data were produced by immunoSEQ multiplex PCR, yet TCRdb's version contains in-frame clones alone and is incomplete. The profile shows 2 million to 3 million clones, roughly 92% of them singletons. The sample taken for sequencing was naive CD4+ T cells sorted from blood. Subset of the sample: CD45RA+ positively selected. These receptors all come from a man between 18 and 29 years old in good health.

Note on this clone: This same CDR3 is encoded by further DNA sequences in the sample. The V gene is TRBV18, the J gene TRBJ2-3; D is possibly TRBD1 (6 bases). The CDR3 is made up of 13 amino acids. The germline gives CDR1 KGHSH, CDR2 LQKENI. V lost 1 base to trimming and J lost 4 bases, with 6 bases between them. Here the CDR3 reads CASSPQGADTQYF. The CDR3 bases are TGTGCCAGCTCACCACAGGGGGCAGATACGCAGTATTTT.

DNA for the CDR3: TGTGCCAGCAGCAAACCCGGCGGTCAGCCCCAGCATTTT. Protein sequence: CASSKPGGQPQHF. The chain employs TRBV2 and TRBJ1-5; no firm D call. The germline V gene has CDR1 SNHLY and CDR2 FYNNEI. CDR3 length equals 13 residues. V lost 6 bases and J 6 bases, leaving 12 bases between the germline ends.

As to this clone: Other DNA sequences in the same sample also yield this CDR3. The V call is TRBV19, the J call TRBJ1-6; D is perhaps TRBD1 (6 bases). CDR3 size: 14 residues. V lost 4 bases to trimming and J lost 5 bases, with 9 bases between them. Looked up from germline, CDR1 is LNHDA and CDR2 is SQIVND (reference sequence). The CDR3 DNA reads as TGTGCCAGTAGTACCCGGACAGATAATTCACCCCTCCACTTT. Encoded protein: CASSTRTDNSPLHF.

This clone is a singleton in its sample. The chain is built from TRBV27 and TRBJ1-5; perhaps TRBD1 as D (5 bases). CDR3 length: 14 amino acids. Germline values: CDR1 MNHEY, CDR2 SMNVEV (reference sequence). V was shortened by 4 bases and J by 4 bases, with 11 bases between the two germline ends. The CDR3 DNA reads TGTGCCAGCAGTTCCCCTGGGGGAAATCAGCCCCAGCATTTT. The encoded protein is CASSSPGGNQPQHF.

The chain recombines TRBV7-2 with TRBJ2-7, with D unclear. The CDR3 spans 12 residues. V lost 0 bases and J lost 7, with 7 bases in between. Germline V gene sequence: CDR1 SGHTA, CDR2 FQGNSA. CDR3 DNA: TGTGCCAGCAGCTTAGCGCGGATAGAGCAGTACTTC. Translating gives CASSLARIEQYF.

This clone was seen just once. This chain joins TRBV27 and TRBJ2-3, with 10 bases identical to TRBD2. Germline values: CDR1 MNHEY, CDR2 SMNVEV (reference sequence). The CDR3 extends over 12 amino acids. V lost 6 bases, J lost 11 bases, and 5 bases stayed unmatched. The CDR3 DNA is TGTGCCAGCAGGGAACTAGCGGGATGGCAGTATTTT. Protein product: CASRELAGWQYF.

V usage is TRBV7-6 and J usage is TRBJ2-1, with 14 positions matching TRBD2. CDR1 is SGHVS, CDR2 FNYEAQ, per germline. The CDR3 extends over 16 amino acids. The J segment lost 9 bases and the V segment lost 6 bases, leaving 10 bases of the junction unmatched. This CDR3 reads CASSHLGTSGSVEQFF. The CDR3 DNA is TGTGCCAGCAGTCACCTCGGGACTAGCGGGAGCGTTGAGCAGTTCTTC.

This chain joins TRBV5-1 and TRBJ2-1; 8 positions match TRBD2. This CDR3 is 16 amino acids long. From germline, CDR1 is SGHRS and CDR2 YFSETQ. V was clipped by 7 bases and J by 0 bases; unmatched bases: 9. CDR3 sequence (DNA): TGCGCCAGCCGGCCGGCGGGGGGACCCTCCTACAATGAGCAGTTCTTC. It codes for CASRPAGGPSYNEQFF.

As for this clone: This sample also contains other DNA sequences that code for the same CDR3. The chain links TRBV6-1 to TRBJ2-2, with D maybe TRBD2 (5 bases). Germline V gene sequence: CDR1 MNHNS, CDR2 SASEGT. Trimming took off 4 bases at V and 5 bases at J, with 8 bases between the two ends. The CDR3 has 13 residues. The CDR3 DNA follows: TGTGCCAGCAGTGGAACGGGGACCGGGGAGCTGTTTTTT. Translating it yields CASSGTGTGELFF.

This clone was found once. This chain links TRBV20-1 with TRBJ2-7; 10 nucleotides align to TRBD1. Losses at the gene ends were 7 bases for V and 3 bases for J; bases not matched to a gene: 0. From germline, CDR1 is DFQATT and CDR2 SNEGSKA (reference sequence). The CDR3 totals 11 residues. The DNA of the CDR3 is TGCAGTGGGACAGGGGGCTACGAGCAGTACTTC. Amino acids: CSGTGGYEQYF.

The gene calls are TRBV7-9 and TRBJ2-5; no clear D gene. Germline values: CDR1 SEHNR, CDR2 FQNEAQ (reference sequence). Trimming took 0 bases from V and 2 from J, leaving 7 bases between them. The CDR3 extends over 14 amino acids. The DNA of the CDR3 is TGTGCCAGCAGCTTAGCGCACAGTCAAGAGACCCAGTACTTC. It is translated as CASSLAHSQETQYF.

Comment on this clone: Other DNA sequences of this sample code for an identical CDR3. The chain employs TRBV6-6 and TRBJ1-1; D not certain. V was cut by 3 bases and J by 2 bases, with 10 bases left in between. The CDR3 loop spans 14 amino acids. Per the germline V gene, CDR1 is MNHNY and CDR2 is SVGAGI (reference sequence). CDR3 DNA sequence: TGTGCCAGCAGTTATAGCCATTTAAACACTGAAGCTTTCTTT. Protein sequence: CASSYSHLNTEAFF.

The rearrangement uses TRBV9 and TRBJ2-1; D is perhaps TRBD1 or TRBD2 (5 bases each). The CDR3 runs to 15 residues. Germline V gives CDR1 SGDLS, CDR2 YYNGEE. Trimming took off 2 bases at V and 7 bases at J, with 16 bases between the two ends. The CDR3 DNA follows: TGTGCCAGCAGCGTGGGGGTCTCCTGGGGTAATGAGCAGTTCTTC. Its protein is CASSVGVSWGNEQFF.

J is TRBJ2-3 and V is TRBV6-5, with a tentative D call TRBD1 (5 bases). Germline CDR1 reads MNHEY; CDR2 reads SVGAGI. V was shortened by 5 bases and J by 9 bases, with 12 bases between the two germline ends. The CDR3 totals 12 residues. CDR3 sequence reads: CASSPNRITQYF. The CDR3 DNA is TGTGCCAGCAGTCCCAACAGGATAACGCAGTATTTT.

This clone was detected only once. V gene TRBV7-9 combines with J gene TRBJ2-1; D is ambiguous. Germline V gives CDR1 SEHNR, CDR2 FQNEAQ (reference sequence). V dropped 6 bases and J dropped 10 bases, with 22 bases sitting between them. The CDR3 is 15 residues long. DNA for the CDR3: TGTGCCAGCAGGTTCTTGCCGACAAACGCAGGAGAGCAGTTCTTC. Protein: CASRFLPTNAGEQFF.

The V call is TRBV5-8, the J call TRBJ2-7; D may match TRBD1 or TRBD2 (6 bases each). The CDR3 runs to 15 residues. Deletions cut 9 bases from V and 6 bases from J, with 25 bases between. Per germline, CDR1 SGHTS and CDR2 YDEGEE. The CDR3 nucleotides read TGTGCCACCGACCACGTGGGTACTAGCAGGGGCGAGCAGTACTTC. Its protein product is CATDHVGTSRGEQYF.

The gene calls are TRBV7-2 and TRBJ2-1; no clear D gene. Trimming removed 4 bases from V and 10 bases from J, with 17 bases in between. The CDR3 runs 14 residues. Germline assignment: CDR1 SGHTA and CDR2 FQGNSA. CDR3 protein: CASSSVRSIGEQFF. The CDR3 DNA reads as TGTGCCAGCAGCTCAGTTCGGAGCATCGGGGAGCAGTTCTTC.

V gene TRBV6-6 combines with J gene TRBJ1-6, with D possibly being TRBD1 (5 bases). The V end lost 4 bases, the J end lost 5 bases, and 12 bases lay between the germline ends. Germline V gene sequence: CDR1 MNHNY, CDR2 SVGAGI (reference sequence). The CDR3 is 15 residues long. The CDR3 loop reads CASSSGRVNNSPLHF. The DNA for the CDR3 is TGTGCCAGCAGTTCCGGCAGGGTTAATAATTCACCCCTCCACTTT.

The chain joins TRBV5-1 to TRBJ1-2; 8 bases are a match to TRBD1. The CDR3 covers 16 residues. Germline V gene data show CDR1 as SGHRS and CDR2 as YFSETQ. J gave up 0 bases and V 4 bases, and 8 bases lay outside the gene matches. CDR3 sequence reads: CASSTRTGGTNYGYTF. In DNA, the CDR3 is TGCGCCAGCAGCACGCGAACAGGGGGAACTAACTATGGCTACACCTTC.

The table lists this clone with a few counts. Distinct nucleotide sequences in the sample also encode this CDR3. This chain uses TRBV28 with TRBJ1-4; the D is unclear. The germline gives CDR1 MDHEN, CDR2 SYDVKM. This CDR3 is 11 amino acids long. V lost 2 bases and J lost 8, with 3 bases in between. CDR3 coding DNA: TGTGCCAGCAGTTTACGAGAAAAACTGTTTTTT. The encoded protein is CASSLREKLFF.

The rearrangement joins TRBV5-1 to TRBJ2-5; no reliable D call. Germline CDR1 reads SGHRS; CDR2 reads YFSETQ. CDR3 length: 13 residues. V lost 0 bases and J 4 bases, leaving 7 bases between the germline ends. DNA for the CDR3: TGCGCCAGCAGCTTGGTAGGTTTAGAGACCCAGTACTTC. Translating gives CASSLVGLETQYF.

The rearrangement links TRBV19 to TRBJ2-5, with D possibly matching TRBD1 (6 bases). V was shortened by 5 bases and J by 6 bases, with 13 bases between the two germline ends. The V gene's germline CDR1 is LNHDA and CDR2 SQIVND (reference sequence). This CDR3 contains 13 residues. CDR3 DNA: TGTGCCAGTAGTCCGGACAGCGAGAAGACCCAGTACTTC. It specifies CASSPDSEKTQYF.